This TCR beta chain was recorded in a study of post-analysis software for immune sequencing data (dated by TCRdb to between 2014 and 2017). A note on the overall study: The recorded disease courses included relapsing-remitting, secondary progressive and progressive-relapsing multiple sclerosis, and some patients had no subtype annotation. Patient repertoires were compared against 11 previously published healthy control repertoires from donors aged about 6 to 25 years. A subset of samples was prepared in parallel using single-end sample barcoding, then pooled and co-amplified after Illumina adapter ligation.

Library method: PCR. The listed sequencing device is Illumina HiSeq 2500. Unique molecular identifiers were incorporated into TCR beta cDNA libraries to reduce PCR and sequencing biases. Approximately 500,000 cDNA molecules were obtained per 1 to 10 million input T cells, so each molecule approximated one T cell. The same protocol used for the earlier healthy control dataset was applied to prepare and sequence the patient libraries. Within a given batch, samples were prepared together, multiplexed and sequenced on the same HiSeq lane. As for the original processing: MIGEC handled the raw barcoded reads, throwing out single-read molecular identifier groups before consensus assembly and CDR3 extraction. Clonotype tables were post-analysed with VDJtools, and diversity was normalized by down-sampling all datasets to the smallest sample size. In repertoire overlap clustering, CDR3 amino acid sequences, but not nucleotide sequences, were matched to correct batch-related cross-sample contamination. The raw public reads went through TCRdb reprocessing: fastp at Q25, MiXCR clone calling, in-frame beta chains kept. Every CDR3 protein is listed once, alongside the most common genes and DNA of its rows. The V and J calls shown here were made by TCRdb, not taken from the authors' results. Counted in this sample were 800,000 to 950,000 distinct CDR3 sequences; roughly 58% of them appeared once. The ten largest clones take up roughly 4.4% of the sample.

What the work shows at the level of the full study, not this receptor alone: Multiple sclerosis patients had significantly lower normalized Chao1 diversity than controls, a result that suggests substantial peripheral T-cell clonal expansion. The multiple sclerosis patient group was slightly younger than the control group. Strong co-clustering of samples prepared in the same batch was shown by direct clustering with F measure, prompting a batch-effect correction. A handful of TRBV segments, including TRBV5-6, TRBV5-1 and TRBV20-1, were significantly more frequent in patients than controls.

In regard to this clonotype: Its antigen remains unidentified. Nothing much larger sits one base from this clone, and base qualities are not available.

Sequences DFQATT (CDR1) and SNEGSKA (CDR2) are obtained from the germline V gene (reference sequence). Relative to germline, V is missing 3 bases and J is missing 5 bases, with 3 bases of the junction outside any gene match. Its CDR3 holds 12 amino acids, cysteine through phenylalanine. The entry retains the CDR3 DNA only, 36 bases that are in frame from base 1. To demonstrate the VDJtools post-analysis software, the study profiled TCR beta repertoires from the peripheral blood of about a dozen young patients with multiple sclerosis. The multiple sclerosis patients were children and adolescents between about 6 and 16 years of age.

The rearranged chain carries TRBV20-1 and TRBJ2-7; 8 junctional bases match TRBD2. The receptor was derived from a girl aged 10 to 17 with multiple sclerosis. The sample taken for sequencing was blood. The CDR3 reads as follows: CSASSGIDEQYF. The sequenced DNA is TGCAGTGCTAGTAGCGGGATCGACGAGCAGTACTTC.